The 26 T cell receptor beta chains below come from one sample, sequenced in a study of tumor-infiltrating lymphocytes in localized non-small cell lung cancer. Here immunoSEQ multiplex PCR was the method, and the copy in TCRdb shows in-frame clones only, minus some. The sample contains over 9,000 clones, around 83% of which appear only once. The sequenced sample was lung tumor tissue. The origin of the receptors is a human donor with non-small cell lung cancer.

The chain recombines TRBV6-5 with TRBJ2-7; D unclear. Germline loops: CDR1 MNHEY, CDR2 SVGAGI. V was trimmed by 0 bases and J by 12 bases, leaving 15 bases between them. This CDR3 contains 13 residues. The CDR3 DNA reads TGTGCCAGCAGTTACTCGGCGGTCCGACCCCCGTACTTC. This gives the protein CASSYSAVRPPYF.

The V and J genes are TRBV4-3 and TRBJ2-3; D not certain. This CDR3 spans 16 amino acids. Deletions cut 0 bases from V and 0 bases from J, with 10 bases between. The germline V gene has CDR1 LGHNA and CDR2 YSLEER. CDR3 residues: CASSQEIGPSTDTQYF. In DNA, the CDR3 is TGCGCCAGCAGCCAAGAGATAGGGCCTAGCACAGATACGCAGTATTTT.

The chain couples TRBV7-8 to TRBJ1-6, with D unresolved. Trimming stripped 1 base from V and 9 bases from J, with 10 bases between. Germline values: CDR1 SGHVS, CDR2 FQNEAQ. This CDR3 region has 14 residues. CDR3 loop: CASSLGTPGSPLHF. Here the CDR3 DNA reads TGTGCCAGCAGCTTAGGGACTCCAGGTTCACCCCTCCACTTT.

CDR3 nucleotides: TGTGCCAGCAGTTCCAGGACTAGCGGGAACTCCTACGAGCAGTACTTC. The encoded protein is CASSSRTSGNSYEQYF. This chain links TRBV27 with TRBJ2-7; 12 bases are shared with TRBD2. J was trimmed by 0 bases and V by 4 bases; bases with no gene match: 4. The germline V gene has CDR1 MNHEY and CDR2 SMNVEV (reference sequence). The CDR3 is made up of 16 amino acids.

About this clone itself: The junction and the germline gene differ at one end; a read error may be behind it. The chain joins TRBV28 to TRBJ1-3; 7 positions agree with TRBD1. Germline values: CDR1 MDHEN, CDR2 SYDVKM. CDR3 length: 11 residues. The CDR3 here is CASSFRGQRNF. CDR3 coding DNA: TGTGCCAGCAGTTTCCGGGGACAGAGGAATTTT.

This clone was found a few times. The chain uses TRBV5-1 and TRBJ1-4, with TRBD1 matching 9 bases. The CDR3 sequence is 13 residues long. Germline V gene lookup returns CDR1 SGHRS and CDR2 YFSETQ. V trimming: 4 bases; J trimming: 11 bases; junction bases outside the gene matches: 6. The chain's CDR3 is CASSQLDRGKLFF. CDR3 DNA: TGCGCCAGCAGCCAACTAGACAGGGGGAAACTGTTTTTT. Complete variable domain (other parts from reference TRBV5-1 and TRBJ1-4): KAGVTQTPRYLIKTRGQQVTLSCSPISGHRSVSWYQQTPGQGLQFLFEYFSETQRNKGNFPGRFSGRQFSNSRSEMNVSTLELGDSALYLCASSQLDRGKLFFGSGTQLSVL.

Here the CDR3 DNA reads TGTGCCAGCAGCGTAGGTTTGCGGCAGGGGGCAGGATGGGAGACCCAGTACTTC. Translating it yields CASSVGLRQGAGWETQYF. The chain carries TRBV9 and TRBJ2-5; 8 bases fit TRBD1. The trim removed 0 bases at V and 5 bases at J, leaving 15 bases unmatched. The CDR3 is 18 residues long. The germline V gene has CDR1 SGDLS and CDR2 YYNGEE.

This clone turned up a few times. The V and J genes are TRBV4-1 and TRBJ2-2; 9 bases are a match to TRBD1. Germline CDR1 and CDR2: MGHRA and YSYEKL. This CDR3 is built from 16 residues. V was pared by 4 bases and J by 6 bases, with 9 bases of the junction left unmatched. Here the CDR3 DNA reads TGCGCCAGCAGCCCCTACAGGGGGCTAGGGGCCGGGGAGCTGTTTTTT. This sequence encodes CASSPYRGLGAGELFF.

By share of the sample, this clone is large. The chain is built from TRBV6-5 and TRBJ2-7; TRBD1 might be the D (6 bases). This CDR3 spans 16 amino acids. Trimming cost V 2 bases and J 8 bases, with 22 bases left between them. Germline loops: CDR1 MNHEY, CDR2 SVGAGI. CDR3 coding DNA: TGTGCCAGCAGTTACACCCATCAGGACAGTACTGTAAAGCAGTACTTC. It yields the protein CASSYTHQDSTVKQYF.

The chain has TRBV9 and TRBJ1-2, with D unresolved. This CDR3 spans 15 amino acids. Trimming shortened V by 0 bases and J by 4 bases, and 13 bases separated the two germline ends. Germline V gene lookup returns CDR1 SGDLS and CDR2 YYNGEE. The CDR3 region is CASSVDGTVRYGYTF. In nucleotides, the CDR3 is TGTGCCAGCAGCGTAGATGGAACAGTCCGCTATGGCTACACCTTC.

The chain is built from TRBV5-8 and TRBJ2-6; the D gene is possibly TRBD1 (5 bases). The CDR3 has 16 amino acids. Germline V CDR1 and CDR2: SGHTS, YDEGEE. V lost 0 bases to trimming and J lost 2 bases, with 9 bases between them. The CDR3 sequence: CASSLGWGPGANVLTF. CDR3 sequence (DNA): TGTGCCAGCAGCTTGGGGTGGGGCCCTGGGGCCAACGTCCTGACTTTC.

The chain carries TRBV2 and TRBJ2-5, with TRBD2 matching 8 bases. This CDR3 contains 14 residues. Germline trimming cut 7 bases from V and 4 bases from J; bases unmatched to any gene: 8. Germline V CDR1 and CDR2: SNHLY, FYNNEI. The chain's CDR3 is CASTRAGAGETQYF. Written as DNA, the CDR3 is TGTGCCAGCACCCGAGCGGGGGCGGGAGAGACCCAGTACTTC.

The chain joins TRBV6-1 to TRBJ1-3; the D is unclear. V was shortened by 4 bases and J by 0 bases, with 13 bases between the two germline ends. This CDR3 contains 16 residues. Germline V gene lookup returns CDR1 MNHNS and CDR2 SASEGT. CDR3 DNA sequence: TGTGCCAGCAGTGGGTGGAGGGATAGCTCTGGAAACACCATATATTTT. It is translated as CASSGWRDSSGNTIYF.

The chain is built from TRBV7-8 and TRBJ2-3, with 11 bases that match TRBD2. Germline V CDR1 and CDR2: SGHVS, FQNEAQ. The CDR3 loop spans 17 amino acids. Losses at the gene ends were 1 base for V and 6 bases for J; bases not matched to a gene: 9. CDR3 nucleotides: TGTGCCAGCAGCTTAGGGGTTTTAGCGGGGGGGAGGGATACGCAGTATTTT. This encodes CASSLGVLAGGRDTQYF. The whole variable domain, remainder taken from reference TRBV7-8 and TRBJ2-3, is GAGVSQSPRYKVAKRGQDVALRCDPISGHVSLFWYQQALGQGPEFLTYFQNEAQLDKSGLPSDRFFAERPEGSVSTLKIQRTQQEDSAVYLCASSLGVLAGGRDTQYFGPGTRLTVL.

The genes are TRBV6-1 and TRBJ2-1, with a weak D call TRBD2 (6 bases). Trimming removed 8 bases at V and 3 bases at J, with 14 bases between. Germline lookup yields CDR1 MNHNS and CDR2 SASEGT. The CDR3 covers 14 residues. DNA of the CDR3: TGTGCCAGCCGGGGGAGGACCATCTACAATGAGCAGTTCTTC. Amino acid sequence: CASRGRTIYNEQFF.

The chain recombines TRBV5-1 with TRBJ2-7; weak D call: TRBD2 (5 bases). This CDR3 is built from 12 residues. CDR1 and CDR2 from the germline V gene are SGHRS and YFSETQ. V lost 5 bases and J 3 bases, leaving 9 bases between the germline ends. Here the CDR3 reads CASREGSYEQYF. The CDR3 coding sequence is TGCGCCAGCAGGGAAGGGAGCTACGAGCAGTACTTC.

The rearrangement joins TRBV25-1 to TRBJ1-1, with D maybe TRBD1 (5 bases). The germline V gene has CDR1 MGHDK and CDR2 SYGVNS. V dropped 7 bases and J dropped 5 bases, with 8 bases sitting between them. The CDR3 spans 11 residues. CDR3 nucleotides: TGTGCCAGCATTCGGGGGACTGAAGCTTTCTTT. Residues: CASIRGTEAFF.

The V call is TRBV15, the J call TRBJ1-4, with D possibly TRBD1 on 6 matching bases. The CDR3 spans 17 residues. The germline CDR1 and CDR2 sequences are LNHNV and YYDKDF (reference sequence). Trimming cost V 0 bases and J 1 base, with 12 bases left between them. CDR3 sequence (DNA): TGTGCCACCAGCAGAGACAGGGGAACGATAACTAATGAAAAACTGTTTTTT. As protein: CATSRDRGTITNEKLFF. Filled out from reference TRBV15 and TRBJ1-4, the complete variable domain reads DAMVIQNPRYQVTQFGKPVTLSCSQTLNHNVMYWYQQKSSQAPKLLFHYYDKDFNNEADTPDNFQSRRPNTSFCFLDIRSPGLGDTAMYLCATSRDRGTITNEKLFFGSGTQLSVL.

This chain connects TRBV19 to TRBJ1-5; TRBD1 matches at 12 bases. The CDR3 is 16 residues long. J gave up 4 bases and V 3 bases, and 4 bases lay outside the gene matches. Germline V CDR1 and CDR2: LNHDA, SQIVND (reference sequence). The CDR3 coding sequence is TGTGCCAGTAGTATCAGGGGACAGGGGGCAAATCAGCCCCAGCATTTT. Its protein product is CASSIRGQGANQPQHF.

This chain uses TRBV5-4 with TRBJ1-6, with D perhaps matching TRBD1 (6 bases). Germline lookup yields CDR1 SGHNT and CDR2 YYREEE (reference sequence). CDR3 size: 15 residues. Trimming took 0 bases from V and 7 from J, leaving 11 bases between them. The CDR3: CASSLAGAGNSPLHF. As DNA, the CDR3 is TGTGCCAGCAGCTTGGCAGGGGCTGGGAATTCACCCCTCCACTTT.

The CDR3 here is CASSRWGAAFF. The CDR3 DNA reads TGTGCCAGCAGTCGCTGGGGGGCAGCTTTCTTT. V and J are TRBV28 and TRBJ1-1; D is possibly TRBD1 (6 bases). The germline V and J ends were trimmed by 5 bases and 10 bases, with 11 bases remaining between them. Germline lookup yields CDR1 MDHEN and CDR2 SYDVKM. The CDR3 consists of 11 residues.

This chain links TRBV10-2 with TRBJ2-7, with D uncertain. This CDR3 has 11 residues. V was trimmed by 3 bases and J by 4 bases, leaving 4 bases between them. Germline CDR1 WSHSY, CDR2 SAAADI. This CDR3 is CASSETYEQYF. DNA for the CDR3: TGCGCCAGCAGTGAAACGTACGAGCAGTACTTC.

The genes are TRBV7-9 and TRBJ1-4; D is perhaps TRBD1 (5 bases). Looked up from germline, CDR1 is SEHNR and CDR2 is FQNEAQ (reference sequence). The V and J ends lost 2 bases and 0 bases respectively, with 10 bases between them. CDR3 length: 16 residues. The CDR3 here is CASSLSGTPTNEKLFF. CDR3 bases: TGTGCCAGCAGCTTAAGTGGGACCCCAACTAATGAAAAACTGTTTTTT.

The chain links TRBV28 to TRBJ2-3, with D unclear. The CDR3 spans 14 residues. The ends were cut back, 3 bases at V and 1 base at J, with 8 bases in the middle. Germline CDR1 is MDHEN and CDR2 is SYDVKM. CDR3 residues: CASSFLSGTDTQYF. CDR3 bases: TGTGCCAGCAGTTTTTTGTCCGGCACAGATACGCAGTATTTT. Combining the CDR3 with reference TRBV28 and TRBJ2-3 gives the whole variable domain DVKVTQSSRYLVKRTGEKVFLECVQDMDHENMFWYRQDPGLGLRLIYFSYDVKMKEKGDIPEGYSVSREKKERFSLILESASTNQTSMYLCASSFLSGTDTQYFGPGTRLTVL.

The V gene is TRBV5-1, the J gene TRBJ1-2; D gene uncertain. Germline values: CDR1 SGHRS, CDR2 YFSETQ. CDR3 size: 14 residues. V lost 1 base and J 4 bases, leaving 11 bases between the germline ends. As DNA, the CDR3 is TGCGCCAGCAGCTTGAGTGGCGGAGGCTATGGCTACACCTTC. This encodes CASSLSGGGYGYTF.

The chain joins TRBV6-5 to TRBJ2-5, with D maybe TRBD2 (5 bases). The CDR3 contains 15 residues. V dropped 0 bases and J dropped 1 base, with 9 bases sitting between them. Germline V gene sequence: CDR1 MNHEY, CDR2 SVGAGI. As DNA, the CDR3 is TGTGCCAGCAGTTACTCGAGCGGATCCCAAGAGACCCAGTACTTC. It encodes CASSYSSGSQETQYF.